Each of the 24 T cell receptor beta chains below was sequenced from the same sample in a study of T cell responses to AZD1222 COVID-19 vaccine. The repertoire was sequenced with immunoSEQ multiplex PCR; TCRdb's copy has only in-frame clones and lacks some. The sample contains more than 55,000 clones, 80% to 90% of which appear only once. Sample: peripheral blood, taken 28 days after the second AZD1222 dose. The receptor set was obtained from an adult who received the AZD1222 COVID-19 vaccine.

The chain links TRBV7-3 to TRBJ1-1; unclear D gene. The germline CDR1 and CDR2 sequences are SGHTA and FQGTGA. CDR3 length: 14 residues. V was pared by 5 bases and J by 5 bases, with 15 bases between. CDR3 DNA sequence: TGTGCCAGCAGCACCGGTGGAGCGCGGACTGAAGCTTTCTTT. This encodes CASSTGGARTEAFF. Drawing the rest from reference TRBV7-3 and TRBJ1-1, the complete variable domain is GAGVSQTPSNKVTEKGKYVELRCDPISGHTALYWYRQSLGQGPEFLIYFQGTGAADDSGLPNDRFFAVRPEGSVSTLKIQRTERGDSAVYLCASSTGGARTEAFFGQGTRLTVV.

V and J are TRBV12-3 or TRBV12-4 and TRBJ2-7; D is possibly TRBD1 (6 bases). The CDR3 is 12 residues long. V shed 4 bases and J shed 3 bases, with 7 bases lying between them. The CDR3 here is CASSSTGYEQYF. CDR3 coding DNA: TGTGCCAGCAGTTCGACAGGCTACGAGCAGTACTTC.

The chain links TRBV28 to TRBJ1-2; possible D gene TRBD1, 6 bases. This CDR3 has 12 amino acids. V shed 5 bases and J shed 8 bases, with 12 bases lying between them. CDR1 and CDR2 (germline): MDHEN, SYDVKM. CDR3 in amino acids: CASSLGGGGYTF. The CDR3 bases are TGTGCCAGCAGTCTTGGAGGGGGGGGCTACACCTTC.

This chain links TRBV3-1 (or the pseudogene TRBV3-2) with TRBJ2-1; TRBD2 matches at 9 bases. Germline CDR1 and CDR2: LGHDT and YNNKEL (reference sequence). The CDR3 sequence is 14 residues long. V lost 1 base, J lost 8 bases, and 3 bases stayed unmatched. CDR3: CASSQASGEDEQFF. As DNA, the CDR3 is TGTGCCAGCAGCCAAGCTAGCGGGGAGGATGAGCAGTTCTTC.

This rearrangement joins TRBV5-1 to TRBJ1-1; D unclear. Germline V gene data show CDR1 as SGHRS and CDR2 as YFSETQ. The CDR3 is 14 amino acids. Trimming stripped 4 bases from V and 2 bases from J, with 12 bases between. CDR3 DNA sequence: TGCGCCAGCAGCGTACAGAGCACAAACACTGAAGCTTTCTTT. Protein: CASSVQSTNTEAFF.

V usage is TRBV27 and J usage is TRBJ2-1, with 11 bases identical to TRBD2. Germline lookup yields CDR1 MNHEY and CDR2 SMNVEV (reference sequence). The CDR3 totals 14 residues. With V trimmed by 7 bases and J by 9 bases, 8 bases remained unmatched. This chain's CDR3 is CASNSGRVISEQFF. The DNA for the CDR3 is TGTGCCAGCAATAGCGGGAGGGTTATTTCTGAGCAGTTCTTC.

The V and J genes are TRBV5-5 and TRBJ2-5; perhaps D is TRBD1 or TRBD2 (5 bases each). Per germline, CDR1 SGHKS and CDR2 YYEKEE (reference sequence). The CDR3 length is 15 residues. The V gene lost 1 base and the J gene lost 5 bases, with 15 bases spanning the gap. The CDR3 is CASSLSVGPEETQYF. The CDR3 bases are TGTGCCAGCAGCTTGTCGGTGGGACCAGAGGAGACCCAGTACTTC.

This chain uses TRBV6-1 with TRBJ2-7; 9 bases agree with TRBD1. The junction had 4 bases not matched to a gene; V was cut back by 3 bases and J by 4 bases. Germline V gene data show CDR1 as MNHNS and CDR2 as SASEGT. The CDR3 has 14 residues. The CDR3 sequence: CASSEGQGLYEQYF. DNA of the CDR3: TGTGCCAGCAGTGAGGGACAGGGTTTATACGAGCAGTACTTC.

CDR3 sequence reads: CASAVDSGANVLTF. The CDR3 DNA reads TGTGCCAGTGCCGTTGACAGTGGGGCCAACGTCCTGACTTTC. V is TRBV19 and J is TRBJ2-6; a possible D gene is TRBD1 (5 bases). The CDR3 contains 14 residues. Trimming stripped 8 bases from V and 3 bases from J, with 11 bases between. Germline V gene lookup returns CDR1 LNHDA and CDR2 SQIVND (reference sequence).

CDR3: CASSPLQGPVISYGYTF. The CDR3 nucleotides are TGTGCCAGCAGTCCCCTGCAGGGTCCGGTAATTAGCTATGGCTACACCTTC. The chain has TRBV28 and TRBJ1-2; TRBD1 is a possible D gene (5 bases). Germline CDR1 is MDHEN and CDR2 is SYDVKM. V was trimmed by 5 bases and J by 4 bases, leaving 23 bases between them. This CDR3 comprises 17 residues.

The V call is TRBV7-2, the J call TRBJ2-1; TRBD2 matches at 7 bases. The CDR3 consists of 17 residues. Germline CDR1 is SGHTA and CDR2 is FQGNSA. The junction had 5 bases not matched to a gene; V was cut back by 0 bases and J by 0 bases. CDR3 nucleotides: TGTGCCAGCAGCTTAGCCGTAGCGGGCAACTCCTACAATGAGCAGTTCTTC. Protein: CASSLAVAGNSYNEQFF. Variable domain in full (rest from reference TRBV7-2 and TRBJ2-1): GAGVSQSPSNKVTEKGKDVELRCDPISGHTALYWYRQSLGQGLEFLIYFQGNSAPDKSGLPSDRFSAERTGGSVSTLTIQRTQQEDSAVYLCASSLAVAGNSYNEQFFGPGTRLTVL.

CDR3 region: CATSDGPSPQHF. In nucleotides, the CDR3 is TGTGCCACCAGTGATGGCCCCTCGCCCCAGCATTTT. The chain joins TRBV24-1 to TRBJ1-5; D uncertain. CDR1 is KGHDR and CDR2 is SFDVKD in the germline V gene. The CDR3 has 12 residues. Trimming removed 3 bases from V and 9 bases from J, with 8 bases in between.

The rearrangement joins TRBV7-9 to TRBJ2-3; D tentatively reads TRBD1 or TRBD2 (6 bases each). The germline gives CDR1 SEHNR, CDR2 FQNEAQ (reference sequence). V was clipped by 6 bases and J by 4 bases, with 20 bases between them. This CDR3 spans 16 amino acids. CDR3 sequence (DNA): TGTGCCAGCAGTCACCCCGGGGGCGGGGTCCCAGATACGCAGTATTTT. Protein: CASSHPGGGVPDTQYF. The full variable domain, in which reference TRBV7-9 and TRBJ2-3 provide the parts outside the CDR3, is DTGVSQNPRHKITKRGQNVTFRCDPISEHNRLYWYRQTLGQGPEFLTYFQNEAQLEKSRLLSDRFSAERPKGSFSTLEIQRTEQGDSAMYLCASSHPGGGVPDTQYFGPGTRLTVL.

The rearrangement joins TRBV11-2 to TRBJ2-3; D may be TRBD1 (5 bases). This CDR3 has 18 residues. Germline V CDR1 and CDR2: SGHAT, FQNNGV. Trimming removed 5 bases at V and 5 bases at J, with 26 bases between. CDR3: CASSAYRPAQLVVDTQYF. CDR3 DNA sequence: TGTGCCAGCAGCGCCTACAGGCCTGCCCAGCTAGTAGTAGATACGCAGTATTTT.

V usage is TRBV7-2 and J usage is TRBJ2-1, with 8 positions matching TRBD2. This CDR3 contains 15 residues. V lost 1 base, J lost 7 bases, and 6 bases stayed unmatched. Germline V gives CDR1 SGHTA, CDR2 FQGNSA. CDR3 bases: TGTGCCAGCAGCTTAGTTTGGGCTAGCGGGAATGAGCAGTTCTTC. Translation gives CASSLVWASGNEQFF.

CDR3 sequence (DNA): TGTGCCAGCAGTTGGACGGCGAGCTCCTACGAGCAGTACTTC. Translated, it gives CASSWTASSYEQYF. This chain joins TRBV6-5 and TRBJ2-7; no definite D call. The germline V and J ends were trimmed by 4 bases and 0 bases, with 10 bases remaining between them. Per germline, CDR1 MNHEY and CDR2 SVGAGI. CDR3 length: 14 amino acids.

A single count supports this clone. The chain employs TRBV7-8 and TRBJ2-7, with D possibly TRBD1 on 6 matching bases. Trimming cost V 4 bases and J 4 bases, with 14 bases left between them. Germline V gene lookup returns CDR1 SGHVS and CDR2 FQNEAQ. This CDR3 is 14 amino acids long. CDR3 in amino acids: CASSYSGTPYEQYF. The CDR3 DNA sequence: TGTGCCAGCAGCTACTCCGGGACACCATACGAGCAGTACTTC.

J is TRBJ1-6 and V is TRBV19; D is unresolved. Germline CDR1 is LNHDA and CDR2 is SQIVND (reference sequence). The CDR3 is 16 residues long. Trimming took off 5 bases at V and 8 bases at J, with 19 bases between the two ends. CDR3 protein: CASSSQRVSRDSPLHF. The CDR3 nucleotides read TGTGCCAGTAGTTCCCAACGGGTCTCGAGGGATTCACCCCTCCACTTT. The full variable domain, its missing parts supplied by reference TRBV19 and TRBJ1-6, is DGGITQSPKYLFRKEGQNVTLSCEQNLNHDAMYWYRQDPGQGLRLIYYSQIVNDFQKGDIAEGYSVSREKKESFPLTVTSAQKNPTAFYLCASSSQRVSRDSPLHFGNGTRLTVT.

This rearrangement joins TRBV3-1 (or the pseudogene TRBV3-2) to TRBJ2-7; D is ambiguous. Germline loops: CDR1 LGHDT, CDR2 YNNKEL (reference sequence). The V end lost 1 base, the J end lost 7 bases, and 8 bases lay between the germline ends. The CDR3 contains 12 residues. The CDR3 coding sequence is TGTGCCAGCAGCCAAGGGCTGGGGGAGCAGTACTTC. Translated: CASSQGLGEQYF.

This chain joins TRBV7-8 and TRBJ1-1; no firm D call. V lost 5 bases and J lost 0, with 13 bases in between. Germline values: CDR1 SGHVS, CDR2 FQNEAQ. The CDR3 contains 15 residues. This CDR3 is CASSLRHVMNTEAFF. The CDR3 bases are TGTGCCAGCAGCCTCAGACACGTTATGAACACTGAAGCTTTCTTT. Full variable domain (rest looked up from reference TRBV7-8 and TRBJ1-1): GAGVSQSPRYKVAKRGQDVALRCDPISGHVSLFWYQQALGQGPEFLTYFQNEAQLDKSGLPSDRFFAERPEGSVSTLKIQRTQQEDSAVYLCASSLRHVMNTEAFFGQGTRLTVV.

The J gene is TRBJ2-3, the V gene TRBV19; D not resolved. V lost 10 bases and J 1 base, leaving 6 bases between the germline ends. CDR3 length: 11 residues. Looked up from germline, CDR1 is LNHDA and CDR2 is SQIVND (reference sequence). The CDR3 here is CATTRTDTQYF. CDR3 nucleotide sequence: TGTGCCACTACTCGCACAGATACGCAGTATTTT.

The J gene is TRBJ1-4, the V gene TRBV10-1; TRBD1 aligns across 7 bases. The CDR3 consists of 18 residues. The V gene end was trimmed by 3 bases and the J gene end by 6 bases; junction bases not matched to a gene: 16. CDR1 WNHNN and CDR2 SYGVQD come from the germline V gene (reference sequence). The CDR3 spells CASSEPTDREGPHEKLFF. The CDR3 DNA reads TGCGCCAGCAGTGAACCCACCGACAGGGAGGGACCCCATGAAAAACTGTTTTTT.

This chain joins TRBV6-5 and TRBJ2-1; D perhaps matches TRBD1 (6 bases). Germline V lookup: CDR1 MNHEY, CDR2 SVGAGI. Trimming left V 7 bases short and J 4 bases short, with 17 bases between. The CDR3 is 15 residues long. The CDR3 spells CASKAVGGAYNEQFF. CDR3 bases: TGTGCCAGCAAAGCGGTAGGGGGAGCTTACAATGAGCAGTTCTTC.

V gene TRBV6-5 combines with J gene TRBJ1-4; D is unresolved. The CDR3 runs to 14 residues. V shed 2 bases and J shed 3 bases, with 7 bases lying between them. Germline CDR1 and CDR2: MNHEY and SVGAGI. The CDR3 nucleotides read TGTGCCAGCAGTTACAGCGGGCCTAATGAAAAACTGTTTTTT. Translated: CASSYSGPNEKLFF.